These T cell receptor beta chains were read from a single sample in a study of T cell responses to AZD1222 COVID-19 vaccine. This table comes from immunoSEQ multiplex PCR, and its TCRdb copy is limited to in-frame clones, with some not included. This sample yields 100,000 to 150,000 clones, of which roughly 89% are seen a single time; roughly 6.3% belongs to the top ten. Sequenced here: peripheral blood, sampled on day 0 of AZD1222 vaccination. These receptors were obtained from an adult in good health. The CDR3 runs from the conserved cysteine through the conserved F or W. A D gene is named only where the DNA matches it firmly. The listing skips clone size in some rows; elsewhere it reads once, few, many or a size class.

size: -
V: TRBV12-3/TRBV12-4
length: 10
J: TRBJ2-5
D: -
CDR3: CASRQETQYF
DNA: TGTGCCAGCCGCCAAGAGACCCAGTACTTC

size: -
V: TRBV5-5
length: 14
J: TRBJ1-2
D: -
CDR3: CASSPGIEAIGYTF
DNA: TGTGCCAGCAGCCCAGGAATAGAGGCGATTGGCTACACCTTC

size: -
V: TRBV7-9
length: 16
J: TRBJ1-5
D: TRBD1
CDR3: CASSSRDRGGNQPQHF
DNA: TGTGCCAGCAGTTCACGGGACAGGGGTGGCAATCAGCCCCAGCATTTT

size: -
V: TRBV30
length: 11
J: TRBJ1-2
D: -
CDR3: CAWSGGDGYTF
DNA: TGTGCCTGGAGTGGGGGGGATGGCTACACCTTC

size: -
V: TRBV10-1
length: 14
J: TRBJ1-1
D: TRBD1
CDR3: CASSGGTGGTEAFF
DNA: TGCGCCAGCAGCGGCGGGACAGGGGGAACTGAAGCTTTCTTT

size: -
V: TRBV7-9
length: 13
J: TRBJ1-5
D: -
CDR3: CASSFASNQPQHF
DNA: TGTGCCAGCAGCTTTGCAAGCAATCAGCCCCAGCATTTT

size: -
V: TRBV27
length: 15
J: TRBJ1-1
D: -
CDR3: CASRRAGAVNTEAFF
DNA: TGTGCCAGCAGGAGGGCAGGGGCGGTGAACACTGAAGCTTTCTTT

size: once
V: TRBV7-2
length: 14
J: TRBJ2-3
D: -
CDR3: CASSKGNPTDTQYF
DNA: TGTGCCAGCAGCAAGGGGAACCCCACAGATACGCAGTATTTT

size: -
V: TRBV5-6
length: 14
J: TRBJ1-5
D: -
CDR3: CASSLGSSNQPQHF
DNA: TGTGCCAGCAGCTTGGGGTCCAGCAATCAGCCCCAGCATTTT

size: -
V: TRBV5-8
length: 13
J: TRBJ2-3
D: -
CDR3: CASSLITTDTQYF
DNA: TGTGCCAGCAGCTTGATAACCACAGATACGCAGTATTTT

size: -
V: TRBV25-1
length: 14
J: TRBJ1-1
D: -
CDR3: CASALGGVNTEAFF
DNA: TGTGCCAGCGCCCTTGGAGGGGTGAACACTGAAGCTTTCTTT

size: -
V: TRBV18
length: 17
J: TRBJ1-5
D: -
CDR3: CASSPREAPGSNQPQHF
DNA: TGTGCCAGCTCACCTCGGGAGGCCCCTGGGAGCAATCAGCCCCAGCATTTT

size: -
V: TRBV3-1/TRBV3-2
length: 18
J: TRBJ2-2
D: TRBD2
CDR3: CASSQDQERGGEPGELFF
DNA: TGTGCCAGCAGCCAAGATCAAGAACGGGGGGGCGAACCCGGGGAGCTGTTTTTT

size: -
V: TRBV7-3
length: 17
J: TRBJ2-2
D: -
CDR3: CASSTLGRTENTGELFF
DNA: TGTGCCAGCAGCACCCTCGGGAGGACAGAGAACACCGGGGAGCTGTTTTTT

size: -
V: TRBV30
length: 20
J: TRBJ1-2
D: -
CDR3: CAWRGTPGRNQSNHFYGYTF
DNA: TGTGCCTGGAGGGGGACGCCAGGGCGAAATCAATCTAATCATTTTTATGGCTACACCTTC

size: -
V: TRBV12-3/TRBV12-4
length: 13
J: TRBJ1-1
D: -
CDR3: CASSSTVNTEAFF
DNA: TGTGCCAGCAGTTCGACAGTGAACACTGAAGCTTTCTTT

size: few
V: TRBV7-2
length: 15
J: TRBJ2-7
D: TRBD1
CDR3: CASSLAGQGASEQYF
DNA: TGTGCCAGCAGCTTAGCGGGACAGGGGGCTTCCGAGCAGTACTTC

size: once
V: TRBV3-1/TRBV3-2
length: 15
J: TRBJ1-5
D: -
CDR3: CASSQTPGGEQPQHF
DNA: TGTGCCAGCAGCCAAACCCCCGGGGGGGAGCAGCCCCAGCATTTT

size: once
V: TRBV7-9
length: 16
J: TRBJ1-6
D: -
CDR3: CASSLDRGGSLPPLHF
DNA: TGTGCCAGCAGCCTCGACCGAGGGGGATCTTTGCCACCCCTCCACTTT

size: -
V: TRBV5-4
length: 15
J: TRBJ2-7
D: TRBD1
CDR3: CASSQPTGGNYEQYF
DNA: TGTGCCAGCAGCCAACCGACAGGGGGTAACTACGAGCAGTACTTC

size: -
V: TRBV6-1
length: 16
J: TRBJ1-1
D: TRBD1
CDR3: CASSVGGVNMNTEAFF
DNA: TGTGCCAGCAGTGTAGGGGGCGTCAATATGAACACTGAAGCTTTCTTT

size: -
V: TRBV5-1
length: 12
J: TRBJ1-1
D: TRBD1
CDR3: CASSSTGSEAFF
DNA: TGCGCCAGCAGCTCGACAGGGTCTGAAGCTTTCTTT

size: -
V: TRBV19
length: 11
J: TRBJ1-1
D: -
CDR3: CASSAGTEAFF
DNA: TGTGCCAGTAGTGCGGGCACTGAAGCTTTCTTT

size: -
V: TRBV5-5
length: 14
J: TRBJ1-2
D: -
CDR3: CASSPGRGSFGYTF
DNA: TGTGCCAGCAGCCCTGGAAGGGGCTCGTTCGGCTACACCTTC

size: -
V: TRBV3-1/TRBV3-2
length: 13
J: TRBJ1-1
D: TRBD1
CDR3: CASSPTGDTEAFF
DNA: TGTGCCAGCAGCCCTACAGGGGACACTGAAGCTTTCTTT

size: -
V: TRBV18
length: 14
J: TRBJ2-3
D: -
CDR3: CASSPQGAPDTQYF
DNA: TGTGCCAGCTCACCACAAGGGGCCCCAGATACGCAGTATTTT

size: once
V: TRBV6-5
length: 16
J: TRBJ2-7
D: -
CDR3: CASSYSIRGDRYEQYF
DNA: TGTGCCAGCAGTTACTCGATACGCGGGGATCGCTACGAGCAGTACTTC

size: -
V: TRBV19
length: 11
J: TRBJ1-3
D: -
CDR3: CATKAGNTIYF
DNA: TGTGCCACCAAGGCTGGAAACACCATATATTTT